This entry is about one T cell receptor (beta chain). The antigen is undetermined. Reprocessing the 5' RACE reads, TCRdb reports a single entry for every CDR3 protein and omits DNA. The listing records approximately 420,000 distinct CDR3 sequences. This sample is drawn from a study of monozygotic twins with inflammatory bowel disease. Whole-study results and caveats: Lower sharing of clonotypes with other individuals was seen in IBD patients than in healthy twins. This was most marked in patients showing signs of disease activity.

This CDR3 region has 15 residues. The germline V gene encodes CDR1 MGHDK and CDR2 SYGVNS. Sequenced: blood. The chain recombines TRBV25-1 with TRBJ2-1; with no DNA, the TCRdb D assignment of TRBD1 cannot be verified. The receptor was derived from a human donor with ulcerative colitis or Crohn's disease, or a healthy co-twin of an affected twin (not recorded which). CDR3 amino acids: CASSDPRQGDNEQFF.